A single sample is the source of the 16 T cell receptor beta chains below, sequenced in a study of blood T cell repertoires in COVID-19. The assay was immunoSEQ multiplex PCR, and TCRdb's table has in-frame clones only and misses some. The table shows fewer than 70,000 clones, with less than 90% occurring only once. What was sequenced was peripheral blood. These receptors were taken from a woman between 70 and 85 years old with active COVID-19.

V is TRBV18 and J is TRBJ1-4; D is uncertain. V shed 2 bases and J shed 6 bases, with 7 bases lying between them. This CDR3 has 13 amino acids. Germline V gene lookup returns CDR1 KGHSH and CDR2 LQKENI. CDR3 in DNA: TGTGCCAGCTCACCAAGAGGCGATGAAAAACTGTTTTTT. The encoded protein is CASSPRGDEKLFF.

This rearrangement joins TRBV2 to TRBJ2-3; 10 bases map to TRBD2. CDR3 size: 19 residues. The V segment lost 3 bases and the J segment 2 bases; nucleotides outside the gene matches: 14. From germline, CDR1 is SNHLY and CDR2 FYNNEI. In DNA form, the CDR3 reads TGTGCCAGCAGTGACGGGCCTAGCGGGAGCGGATCTATCACAGATACGCAGTATTTT. Translating it yields CASSDGPSGSGSITDTQYF.

This clone showed up just once. The CDR3 protein is CASSPWGDGYTF. The CDR3 DNA sequence: TGTGCCAGCAGCCCCTGGGGGGATGGCTACACCTTC. This chain links TRBV7-9 with TRBJ1-2; a possible D gene is TRBD1 (5 bases). Germline assignment: CDR1 SEHNR and CDR2 FQNEAQ (reference sequence). CDR3 length: 12 residues. V dropped 5 bases and J dropped 6 bases, with 10 bases sitting between them.

This rearrangement joins TRBV2 to TRBJ2-7, with TRBD1 matching 8 bases. This CDR3 spans 14 amino acids. Trimming at V came to 7 bases and at J to 7 bases, leaving 12 bases not matched to a gene. Per the germline V gene, CDR1 is SNHLY and CDR2 is FYNNEI. The CDR3 reads CASTLTGAPWEQYF. DNA for the CDR3: TGTGCCAGCACCCTGACAGGGGCCCCCTGGGAGCAGTACTTC.

V and J are TRBV5-4 and TRBJ2-5; TRBD2 aligns across 8 bases. Germline-derived CDR1 and CDR2 are SGHNT and YYREEE (reference sequence). This CDR3 spans 19 amino acids. V trimming: 0 bases; J trimming: 3 bases; junction bases outside the gene matches: 16. The CDR3 DNA reads TGTGCCAGCAGCTTGGGGCCCAGCGGGAGTATCGGTGGGGAAGAGACCCAGTACTTC. Residues: CASSLGPSGSIGGEETQYF.

The rearrangement uses TRBV12-5 and TRBJ2-1; the match to TRBD2 covers 13 bases. CDR3 size: 20 residues. V was pared by 0 bases and J by 4 bases, with 12 bases of the junction left unmatched. Germline values: CDR1 LGHNT, CDR2 FRNRAP. The CDR3 is CASGLVLAGGIKSLYNEQFF. CDR3 in DNA: TGTGCTAGTGGTTTGGTACTAGCGGGAGGGATCAAATCATTATACAATGAGCAGTTCTTC.

This chain uses TRBV28 with TRBJ2-7; D is unclear. Germline V gene data show CDR1 as MDHEN and CDR2 as SYDVKM. The V end was cut by 5 bases, the J end by 3 bases, with 8 bases between. CDR3 length: 12 residues. The CDR3 DNA reads TGTGCCAGCAGTCTCAACAGCTACGAGCAGTACTTC. Its translation: CASSLNSYEQYF.

This clone showed up just a few times. This chain joins TRBV4-1 and TRBJ2-7; 7 nucleotides match TRBD1. The germline gives CDR1 MGHRA, CDR2 YSYEKL. The V gene end was trimmed by 4 bases and the J gene end by 5 bases; junction bases not matched to a gene: 2. CDR3 size: 12 residues. This chain's CDR3 is CASSPDRDEQYF. The CDR3 DNA reads TGCGCCAGCAGCCCTGACAGGGACGAGCAGTACTTC.

The chain links TRBV18 to TRBJ1-1; D unresolved. Trimming took off 3 bases at V and 11 bases at J, with 10 bases between the two ends. Germline values: CDR1 KGHSH, CDR2 LQKENI. The CDR3 has 11 amino acids. CDR3 loop: CASSPGGEAFF. The CDR3 DNA sequence: TGTGCCAGCTCACCCGGCGGGGAGGCTTTCTTT.

This chain joins TRBV6-5 and TRBJ2-7, with TRBD1 matching over 7 bases. With V trimmed by 5 bases and J by 1 base, 5 bases remained unmatched. This CDR3 contains 14 residues. Germline CDR1 reads MNHEY; CDR2 reads SVGAGI. The CDR3 region has the DNA TGTGCCAGCAGTAGGACCAGGGGGTCCTACGAGCAGTACTTC. Protein product: CASSRTRGSYEQYF.

The J gene is TRBJ2-1, the V gene TRBV7-3; D is perhaps TRBD2 (6 bases). This CDR3 region has 15 residues. Germline loops: CDR1 SGHTA, CDR2 FQGTGA. V was pared by 2 bases and J by 5 bases, with 13 bases between. CDR3 in DNA: TGTGCCAGCAGCTTAGCGGGAAGCTTTAACAATGAGCAGTTCTTC. Its protein is CASSLAGSFNNEQFF.

V is TRBV12-5 and J is TRBJ2-1; TRBD2 agrees at 9 bases. V gave up 4 bases and J gave up 0 bases; unmatched junction bases: 4. Germline assignment: CDR1 LGHNT and CDR2 FRNRAP. The CDR3 extends over 16 amino acids. CDR3 bases: TGTGCTAGTGGTTCCCTACTAGCGGGCTCCTACAATGAGCAGTTCTTC. Translated: CASGSLLAGSYNEQFF.

This clone was seen once. This chain uses TRBV2 with TRBJ2-7; a possible D gene is TRBD2 (7 bases). CDR1 and CDR2 from the germline V gene are SNHLY and FYNNEI. V lost 7 bases to trimming and J lost 5 bases, with 15 bases between them. The CDR3 totals 13 residues. CDR3 nucleotide sequence: TGTGCCAGCAATATCGGGGGGCTTGACGAGCAGTACTTC. Encoded protein: CASNIGGLDEQYF.

The chain carries TRBV5-4 and TRBJ1-1; weak D call: TRBD1 (5 bases). Between the trimmed V and J ends, which lost 1 base and 1 base, there was a span of 11 bases. Germline V gene data show CDR1 as SGHNT and CDR2 as YYREEE (reference sequence). This CDR3 comprises 15 residues. The CDR3 DNA sequence: TGTGCCAGCAGCTTGCTGCGGGGCCCGAACACTGAAGCTTTCTTT. This sequence encodes CASSLLRGPNTEAFF.

The chain links TRBV24-1 to TRBJ2-1, with 8 bases matching TRBD2. Germline V lookup: CDR1 KGHDR, CDR2 SFDVKD. The CDR3 has 17 amino acids. The J segment lost 6 bases and the V segment lost 6 bases, leaving 15 bases of the junction unmatched. For the CDR3, the DNA is TGTGCCACCAGTTTAGGGTTAGGAGCGGGGGTGATCAATGAGCAGTTCTTC. Residues: CATSLGLGAGVINEQFF.

This sequence joins TRBV24-1 and TRBJ2-1, with a tentative D call TRBD1 (6 bases). Deletions cut 4 bases from V and 4 bases from J, with 16 bases between. The CDR3 has 16 amino acids. Germline assignment: CDR1 KGHDR and CDR2 SFDVKD. The chain's CDR3 is CATSDYPGVGYNEQFF. The CDR3 DNA sequence: TGTGCCACCAGTGACTATCCAGGGGTTGGTTACAATGAGCAGTTCTTC.